This TCR beta chain is drawn from a study of T cells in Graves' hyperthyroidism and ophthalmopathy. Study-level information: Peripheral blood samples were taken at initial diagnosis, prior to any treatment.

The CDR3 loop spans 12 amino acids. In germline, CDR1 is SQVTM, CDR2 ANQGSEA. Trimming removed 2 bases from V and 6 bases from J, with 8 bases in between. Regions amplified from RNA transcripts were the TCR beta CDR3 regions. The HTBI primer set served for first-round RT-PCR of the TCR CDR3. In TCRdb, the multiplex PCR reads were re-called with MiXCR into one record per CDR3 protein. The sample holds around 440,000 distinct CDR3 sequences, approximately 14% seen once. This clonotype was found a few times. Sequenced: blood. V gene TRBV29-1 combines with J gene TRBJ2-4, with D perhaps TRBD1 (6 bases). This receptor was identified in a woman aged 18-29 years with Graves' hyperthyroidism. The CDR3 here is CSVELQGNIQYF. CDR3 bases: TGCAGCGTTGAACTACAGGGAAACATTCAGTACTTC.